A selection of T cell receptor beta chains follows, all from one sample in a study of cytomegalovirus exposure and HLA in healthy donors. TCRdb keeps only in-frame clones here, not all; method: immunoSEQ multiplex PCR. The sample yields more than 95,000 clones, about 86% seen once. Sequenced sample: PBMCs. The receptor source for this set is a woman under 30 in good health and CMV-seropositive. The CDR3 runs from the conserved cysteine through the conserved F or W. A D gene is named only where the DNA matches it firmly. Clone sizes are given selectively: once, few, many, or a class where the clone is expanded.

>-|TRBJ1-1|TRBV29-1|-
TGCAGCGTCATAGGACAGTTGGAAAGTGATGCTTTCTTT
CSVIGQLESDAFF
>-|TRBJ1-4|TRBV10-2|-
TGCGCCAGCACCCCCTTCGCCGCACTAAATGAAAAACTGTTTTTT
CASTPFAALNEKLFF
>-|TRBJ1-5|TRBV10-3|TRBD1
TGTGCCACCAGGGGACAGAGAGATGCAATGAGCAATCAGCCCCAGCATTTT
CATRGQRDAMSNQPQHF
>once|TRBJ2-2|TRBV30|TRBD2
TGTGCCTGGAGCCTAACGGGGGGGCAGGAGCTGTTTTTT
CAWSLTGGQELFF
>few|TRBJ2-1|TRBV11-2|-
TGTGCCACCCGGGACTTGGGCAATGAGCAGTTCTTC
CATRDLGNEQFF
>-|TRBJ2-1|TRBV5-1|TRBD2
TGCGCCAGCAGCTGGACTAGCGGGTCGAATGAGCAGTTCTTC
CASSWTSGSNEQFF
>-|TRBJ1-5|TRBV5-1|TRBD1
TGCGCCAGCAGCTTGGGGACAGGGGATCAGCCCCAGCATTTT
CASSLGTGDQPQHF
>-|TRBJ2-3|TRBV2|TRBD2
TGTGCCAGCAGGACAATAGCGGGAGACACAGATACGCAGTATTTT
CASRTIAGDTDTQYF
>-|TRBJ1-4|TRBV15|-
TGTGCCACCAGCAGAGGTAGCGAAAAACTGTTTTTT
CATSRGSEKLFF
>-|TRBJ2-5|TRBV19|TRBD2
TGTCCCCGCTGCGGACTAGGCCTGATTCAAGAGACCCAGTACTTC
CPRCGLGLIQETQYF
>-|TRBJ1-1|TRBV7-9|TRBD1
TGTGCCAGCAGCTCGGCAGGGGGATCTGAAGCTTTCTTT
CASSSAGGSEAFF
>-|TRBJ2-2|TRBV4-1|TRBD1
TGCGCCAGCAGCAGTAGAACAGGGGGCGCGACCGGGGAGCTGTTTTTT
CASSSRTGGATGELFF
>-|TRBJ2-3|TRBV25-1|-
TGTGCCAGCGGGGCCCAAGCTGGGGCAGATACGCAGTATTTT
CASGAQAGADTQYF
>-|TRBJ1-2|TRBV7-9|TRBD1
TGTGCCAGCAGGCCCCCTCAGGACAGGGCCGACCCCTATGGCTACACCTTC
CASRPPQDRADPYGYTF
>-|TRBJ2-2|TRBV2|-
TGTGCCAGCAGTGATGGAGGTGGGGGCGCCGGGGAGCTGTTTTTT
CASSDGGGGAGELFF
>-|TRBJ1-1|TRBV4-1|TRBD1
TGCGCCAGCAGCCACCGACAGGGGGCGCCTCGGGATGAAGCTTTCTTT
CASSHRQGAPRDEAFF
>once|TRBJ1-6|TRBV5-1|TRBD1
TGCGCCAGCAGCCTGGGACAGTCCAATTCACCCCTCCACTTT
CASSLGQSNSPLHF
>-|TRBJ1-2|TRBV27|-
TGTGCCAGCAAGGGGGGGGATGGCTACACCTTC
CASKGGDGYTF
>-|TRBJ2-1|TRBV10-3|TRBD2
TGTGCCATCAGTGTGGGGCTAGCGGGCAATGAGCAGTTCTTC
CAISVGLAGNEQFF
>-|TRBJ2-3|TRBV27|TRBD2
TGTGCCAGCAGTTTAATAGCGGGGAGCACAGATACGCAGTATTTT
CASSLIAGSTDTQYF
>-|TRBJ2-7|TRBV6-5|-
TGTGCCAGCAGTTCCCAGACAGGCCCCTACGAGCAGTACTTC
CASSSQTGPYEQYF
>-|TRBJ2-4|TRBV14|TRBD1
TGTGCCAGCAGCCAGGGACAGAAAGGGACCATTCAGTACTTC
CASSQGQKGTIQYF
>-|TRBJ1-5|TRBV5-6|-
TGTGCCAGCAGCTCAAACGGGGTACTCAATCAGCCCCAGCATTTT
CASSSNGVLNQPQHF
>-|TRBJ2-2|TRBV6-4|-
TGTGCCAGCAGTGACTCCCGGAACCAAGGGGAGGCCGGGGAGCTGTTTTTT
CASSDSRNQGEAGELFF
>-|TRBJ2-7|TRBV4-1|-
TGCGCCAGCAGCCGGTACCCGGGGGACCCTTCCTACGAGCAGTACTTC
CASSRYPGDPSYEQYF
>-|TRBJ1-2|TRBV5-1|-
TGCGCCAGCAGCTTGATGTTGGAGGGTGGCTACACCTTC
CASSLMLEGGYTF
>-|TRBJ2-1|TRBV29-1|TRBD2
TGCAGCGTTGATCGTGTAGCGGGAGATGAGCAGTTCTTC
CSVDRVAGDEQFF
>-|TRBJ1-1|TRBV9|-
TGTGCCAGCAGCGTAGGCGGCATGCCGAACACTGAAGCTTTCTTT
CASSVGGMPNTEAFF
>-|TRBJ1-2|TRBV5-1|TRBD1
TGCGCCAGCAGCTTAGGGACAGAAACCTATGGCTACACCTTC
CASSLGTETYGYTF